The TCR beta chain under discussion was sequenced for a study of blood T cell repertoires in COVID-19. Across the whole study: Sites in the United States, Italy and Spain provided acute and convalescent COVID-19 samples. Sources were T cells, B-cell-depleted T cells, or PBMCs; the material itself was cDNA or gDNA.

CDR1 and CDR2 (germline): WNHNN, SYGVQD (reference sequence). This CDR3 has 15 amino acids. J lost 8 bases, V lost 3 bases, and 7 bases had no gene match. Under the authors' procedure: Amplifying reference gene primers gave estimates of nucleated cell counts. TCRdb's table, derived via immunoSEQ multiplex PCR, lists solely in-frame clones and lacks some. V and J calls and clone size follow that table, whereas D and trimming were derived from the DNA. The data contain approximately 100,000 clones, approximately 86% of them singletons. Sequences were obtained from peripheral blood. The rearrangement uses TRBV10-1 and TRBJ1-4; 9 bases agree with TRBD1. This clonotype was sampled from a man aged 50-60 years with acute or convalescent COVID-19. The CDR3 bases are TGCGCCAGCAGTGATTCAGGGACAGGGAAGGAAAAACTGTTTTTT. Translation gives CASSDSGTGKEKLFF.